The next 25 T cell receptor beta chains were all read from a single sample in a study of T cell responses to AZD1222 COVID-19 vaccine. Repertoires were generated with immunoSEQ multiplex PCR, while TCRdb's copy carries only in-frame clones and drops some. The sample lists about 120,000 clones, 90% occurring once. The material was peripheral blood, obtained on day 0 of AZD1222 vaccination. The source of these receptors is an adult in good health.

The V call is TRBV11-2, the J call TRBJ2-2; 8 nucleotides match TRBD2. J lost 4 bases, V lost 8 bases, and 0 bases had no gene match. Germline V gene sequence: CDR1 SGHAT, CDR2 FQNNGV. The CDR3 has 12 amino acids. The DNA of the CDR3 is TGTGCCAGCCGGGGGGGCACCGGGGAGCTGTTTTTT. It yields the protein CASRGGTGELFF.

The rearrangement joins TRBV19 to TRBJ1-2; D gene ambiguous. V was pared by 7 bases and J by 8 bases, with 29 bases between. The CDR3 spans 17 residues. The germline V gene encodes CDR1 LNHDA and CDR2 SQIVND (reference sequence). The CDR3 DNA reads as TGTGCCAGTACCCCGACCACCAGTTCCTATGCGGCGGGGGGCTACACCTTC. Translation: CASTPTTSSYAAGGYTF.

The sample holds one count of this clone. The chain uses TRBV2 and TRBJ1-5, with D unclear. CDR1 and CDR2 (germline): SNHLY, FYNNEI. Trimming left V 0 bases short and J 7 bases short, with 10 bases between. The CDR3 has 14 amino acids. CDR3 coding DNA: TGTGCCAGCAGTGAAGCCGGCAGAATCCAGCCCCAGCATTTT. Amino acid sequence: CASSEAGRIQPQHF.

This clone showed up just a few times. This chain uses TRBV10-1 with TRBJ2-7; D is undetermined. The germline V gene encodes CDR1 WNHNN and CDR2 SYGVQD (reference sequence). V lost 3 bases and J 3 bases, leaving 9 bases between the germline ends. The CDR3 has 13 amino acids. CDR3 region: CASSDGQDYEQYF. For the CDR3, the DNA is TGCGCCAGCAGTGACGGCCAGGACTACGAGCAGTACTTC.

V and J are TRBV28 and TRBJ1-1; possibly TRBD1 for D (5 bases). V dropped 5 bases and J dropped 11 bases, with 21 bases sitting between them. CDR1 and CDR2 (germline): MDHEN, SYDVKM. The CDR3 covers 14 residues. The CDR3 DNA follows: TGTGCCAGCAGTCCCCACCCGGGGCCAAGTAGGGCTTTCTTT. It specifies CASSPHPGPSRAFF.

This clone was picked up a small number of times. The chain carries TRBV7-8 and TRBJ2-7; 10 nucleotides agree with TRBD2. The CDR3 extends over 15 amino acids. Germline loops: CDR1 SGHVS, CDR2 FQNEAQ. The trim removed 5 bases at V and 2 bases at J, leaving 6 bases unmatched. Written as DNA, the CDR3 is TGTGCCAGCAGCCCGCTTAGCGGGGGGACCTACGAGCAGTACTTC. Protein sequence: CASSPLSGGTYEQYF.

The J gene is TRBJ2-2, the V gene TRBV4-3; 7 bases agree with TRBD1. CDR3 length equals 17 residues. J gave up 5 bases and V 4 bases, and 13 bases lay outside the gene matches. Germline CDR1 and CDR2: LGHNA and YSLEER. As DNA, the CDR3 is TGCGCCAGCAGCCCCGAGGTCGGAACAGGGGCAACCGGGGAGCTGTTTTTT. This gives the protein CASSPEVGTGATGELFF.

The gene calls are TRBV7-9 and TRBJ1-1; 8 bases are shared with TRBD1. V lost 5 bases, J lost 1 base, and 6 bases stayed unmatched. The CDR3 has 15 amino acids. Germline V gene sequence: CDR1 SEHNR, CDR2 FQNEAQ (reference sequence). The CDR3 DNA reads TGTGCCAGCAGCAAAGTTCAGGGGGCGAACACTGAAGCTTTCTTT. Its translation is CASSKVQGANTEAFF.

This chain joins TRBV9 and TRBJ2-2; TRBD1 agrees at 7 bases. This CDR3 is 15 amino acids long. CDR1 and CDR2 (germline): SGDLS, YYNGEE. J was trimmed by 3 bases and V by 3 bases; bases with no gene match: 5. In nucleotides, the CDR3 is TGTGCCAGCAGCGAAGAGGGGGCTCACACCGGGGAGCTGTTTTTT. Residues: CASSEEGAHTGELFF.

V usage is TRBV7-2 and J usage is TRBJ2-3; 15 bases agree with TRBD2. Germline CDR1 is SGHTA and CDR2 is FQGNSA. CDR3 length: 17 amino acids. J gave up 4 bases and V 8 bases, and 10 bases lay outside the gene matches. The CDR3 protein is CASSRGLAGGRADTQYF. In DNA, the CDR3 is TGTGCCAGCTCGCGAGGACTAGCGGGGGGGCGAGCAGATACGCAGTATTTT.

This chain joins TRBV7-8 and TRBJ2-3; 12 nucleotides line up with TRBD1. CDR1 is SGHVS, CDR2 FQNEAQ, per germline. There are 17 residues in the CDR3. With 0 bases clipped from V and 3 bases from J, the junction kept 4 bases outside the gene matches. Here the CDR3 DNA reads TGTGCCAGCAGCTTAGCTGAGGGACAGGGGGCAACAGATACGCAGTATTTT. This sequence encodes CASSLAEGQGATDTQYF.

V and J are TRBV15 and TRBJ1-2; 9 nucleotides align to TRBD1. The V gene's germline CDR1 is LNHNV and CDR2 YYDKDF (reference sequence). The trim removed 0 bases at V and 7 bases at J, leaving 9 bases unmatched. This CDR3 is built from 16 residues. CDR3 protein: CATSRDRTGGFSGYTF. As DNA, the CDR3 is TGTGCCACCAGCAGAGATCGTACAGGGGGCTTTTCTGGCTACACCTTC.

The chain couples TRBV3-1 (or the pseudogene TRBV3-2) to TRBJ1-2; 8 nucleotides match TRBD1. The CDR3 has 14 amino acids. V gave up 8 bases and J gave up 2 bases; unmatched junction bases: 7. Germline values: CDR1 LGHDT, CDR2 YNNKEL (reference sequence). DNA of the CDR3: TGTGCCAGCGAATCAGGGGGCGCGAACTATGGCTACACCTTC. It translates to CASESGGANYGYTF.

The gene calls are TRBV7-9 and TRBJ2-2; 7 bases agree with TRBD1. Germline CDR1 SEHNR, CDR2 FQNEAQ (reference sequence). Trimming took 5 bases from V and 7 from J; bases not matched to a gene: 7. The CDR3 is made up of 14 amino acids. CDR3 in DNA: TGTGCCAGCAGCCCCGACAGGGCGCTCGGGGAGCTGTTTTTT. Protein: CASSPDRALGELFF.

This sequence joins TRBV5-5 and TRBJ2-7; TRBD1 aligns across 9 bases. Unmatched junction bases numbered 8, after V lost 4 bases and J lost 3 bases. The V gene's germline CDR1 is SGHKS and CDR2 YYEKEE (reference sequence). The CDR3 is made up of 15 amino acids. The CDR3: CASSGPGQGDYEQYF. In nucleotides, the CDR3 is TGTGCCAGCAGCGGCCCGGGACAGGGCGACTACGAGCAGTACTTC.

CDR3 sequence: CAWSPRGAYFRTEAFF. The CDR3 DNA follows: TGTGCCTGGAGTCCCCGAGGCGCCTACTTTAGGACTGAAGCTTTCTTT. This sequence joins TRBV30 and TRBJ1-1, with D uncertain. The CDR3 is 16 amino acids. V lost 2 bases and J 5 bases, leaving 21 bases between the germline ends. From germline, CDR1 is GTSNPN and CDR2 SVGIG (reference sequence).

V usage is TRBV7-3 and J usage is TRBJ2-1; 10 bases match TRBD2. The CDR3 has 18 amino acids. The trim removed 4 bases at V and 0 bases at J, leaving 9 bases unmatched. Germline V gene lookup returns CDR1 SGHTA and CDR2 FQGTGA. CDR3 nucleotide sequence: TGTGCCAGCAGCTCAACCCTTATAGCGGGGGGCTCCTACAATGAGCAGTTCTTC. It codes for CASSSTLIAGGSYNEQFF.

The rearrangement links TRBV29-1 to TRBJ1-5; D remains unclear. In germline, CDR1 is SQVTM, CDR2 ANQGSEA. Trimming took 4 bases from V and 3 from J, leaving 10 bases between them. The CDR3 has 13 amino acids. CDR3 amino acids: CSVVSGPNQPQHF. CDR3 bases: TGCAGCGTTGTATCTGGCCCCAATCAGCCCCAGCATTTT.

J is TRBJ2-1 and V is TRBV28; 14 nucleotides line up with TRBD2. Per germline, CDR1 MDHEN and CDR2 SYDVKM. This CDR3 is 17 amino acids long. Unmatched junction bases numbered 10, after V lost 4 bases and J lost 8 bases. In DNA, the CDR3 is TGTGCCAGCAGTTCCCTCCTGACTAGCGGGGGGGTCGATGAGCAGTTCTTC. Protein sequence: CASSSLLTSGGVDEQFF.

This rearrangement joins TRBV24-1 to TRBJ2-3, with D uncertain. The germline gives CDR1 KGHDR, CDR2 SFDVKD. This CDR3 comprises 16 residues. V shed 3 bases and J shed 2 bases, with 14 bases lying between them. CDR3 in DNA: TGTGCCACCAGTGATCGCCAAAACCCTGCCACAGATACGCAGTATTTT. Protein product: CATSDRQNPATDTQYF.

The chain employs TRBV24-1 and TRBJ1-1; 8 positions agree with TRBD1. With 0 bases clipped from V and 0 bases from J, the junction kept 8 bases outside the gene matches. The CDR3 covers 18 residues. Germline loops: CDR1 KGHDR, CDR2 SFDVKD. The CDR3: CATSDLHPGQGMNTEAFF. DNA of the CDR3: TGTGCCACCAGTGATTTGCATCCTGGACAGGGAATGAACACTGAAGCTTTCTTT.

This chain connects TRBV4-3 to TRBJ2-7; D ambiguous. This CDR3 has 16 amino acids. Germline-derived CDR1 and CDR2 are LGHNA and YSLEER. The V and J ends lost 4 bases and 0 bases respectively, with 16 bases between them. The CDR3 nucleotides are TGCGCCAGCAGCCCGAACTTAGACCAGAGCTCCTACGAGCAGTACTTC. Its protein product is CASSPNLDQSSYEQYF.

The chain links TRBV7-3 to TRBJ2-5; D tentatively reads TRBD1 or TRBD2 (6 bases each). The V gene lost 2 bases and the J gene lost 3 bases, with 10 bases spanning the gap. The CDR3 length is 14 residues. Germline loops: CDR1 SGHTA, CDR2 FQGTGA. CDR3 sequence (DNA): TGTGCCAGCAGCTTAGGGGGGCTAGAAGAGACCCAGTACTTC. Translating gives CASSLGGLEETQYF.

The CDR3 nucleotides read TGTGCCAGCAGTTACGATTTTGCAGGTTCCTATGGCTACACCTTC. Encoded protein: CASSYDFAGSYGYTF. The V gene is TRBV6-5, the J gene TRBJ1-2; D ambiguous. Germline lookup yields CDR1 MNHEY and CDR2 SVGAGI. V was clipped by 2 bases and J by 4 bases, with 14 bases between them. The CDR3 totals 15 residues.

V usage is TRBV5-1 and J usage is TRBJ2-5; maybe TRBD1 (5 bases). V dropped 2 bases and J dropped 5 bases, with 7 bases sitting between them. The CDR3 loop spans 12 amino acids. The germline V gene encodes CDR1 SGHRS and CDR2 YFSETQ. This CDR3 reads CASSLSGETQYF. Here the CDR3 DNA reads TGCGCCAGCAGCTTATCAGGGGAGACCCAGTACTTC.